Listed below are T cell receptor beta chains from one sample, sequenced in a study of metastatic and nonmetastatic thyroid tumors. TCRdb redid the clone calls on the PCR reads using MiXCR. The sample records about 7,000 clones, over 15% being singletons. The sample consisted of adjacent normal tissue. The receptors derive from a male donor with papillary thyroid cancer or a benign thyroid nodule (not recorded which). Some clones in this sample may be carry-over from other donors' samples. Both conserved end residues are part of each CDR3. A D gene is named only where the DNA matches it firmly. Some rows have no size entry. The others give once, few or many, or a class for an expanded clone.

J gene: TRBJ2-1
V gene: TRBV4-2
D gene: NA
clone size: many
CDR3 DNA: TGTGCCAGCAGCCAAGTTACGGGATCTTTTTCCTACAATGAGCAGTTCTTC
CDR3 protein: CASSQVTGSFSYNEQFF

J gene: TRBJ2-3
V gene: TRBV20-1
D gene: TRBD2
clone size: many
CDR3 DNA: TGCAGTGCTAGAGATTCGGGGGGGCGCATAGATACGCAGTATTTT
CDR3 protein: CSARDSGGRIDTQYF

J gene: TRBJ1-2
V gene: TRBV6-1
D gene: NA
clone size: few
CDR3 DNA: TGTGCCAGCAGTCTTGACAGGACCTATGGCTACACCTTC
CDR3 protein: CASSLDRTYGYTF

J gene: TRBJ2-3
V gene: TRBV30
D gene: NA
clone size: NA
CDR3 DNA: TGTGCCTGGAGTGTAGGGTGGGCTAGCCGCACAGATACGCAGTATTTT
CDR3 protein: CAWSVGWASRTDTQYF

J gene: TRBJ1-2
V gene: TRBV12-3/TRBV12-4
D gene: NA
clone size: NA
CDR3 DNA: TGTGCCAGCAGTTTAGAGGGGATCTATGGCTACACCTTC
CDR3 protein: CASSLEGIYGYTF

J gene: TRBJ1-2
V gene: TRBV7-2
D gene: NA
clone size: few
CDR3 DNA: TGTGCCAGCAGCCCATCCCTGGACTATGGCTACACCTTC
CDR3 protein: CASSPSLDYGYTF

J gene: TRBJ1-2
V gene: TRBV12-3/TRBV12-4
D gene: NA
clone size: few
CDR3 DNA: TGTGCCAGCACCGGGGGACACGGGGATGGCTACACCTTC
CDR3 protein: CASTGGHGDGYTF

J gene: TRBJ2-2
V gene: TRBV11-2
D gene: NA
clone size: NA
CDR3 DNA: TGTGCCAGCAGCCGGGCTAGCGTGATACACACCGGGGAGCTGTTTTTT
CDR3 protein: CASSRASVIHTGELFF

J gene: TRBJ2-7
V gene: TRBV12-3/TRBV12-4
D gene: NA
clone size: NA
CDR3 DNA: TGTGCCAGCAGGAACCATGGACGGAGCCACGAGCAGTACTTC
CDR3 protein: CASRNHGRSHEQYF

J gene: TRBJ1-2
V gene: TRBV9
D gene: NA
clone size: medium-sized
CDR3 DNA: TGTGCCAGCAGCTTACGGACAGAAAGCTATGGCTACACCTTC
CDR3 protein: CASSLRTESYGYTF

J gene: TRBJ2-5
V gene: TRBV5-1
D gene: NA
clone size: NA
CDR3 DNA: TGCGCCAGCAGCTTAATGGGGGCCTCTGGTGGGACCCAGTACTTC
CDR3 protein: CASSLMGASGGTQYF

J gene: TRBJ2-1
V gene: TRBV6-2/TRBV6-3
D gene: TRBD2
clone size: NA
CDR3 DNA: TGTGCCAGCAGTTACCCCAGGGGGGGACTAGCGGGAGCCTACAATGAGCAGTTCTTC
CDR3 protein: CASSYPRGGLAGAYNEQFF

J gene: TRBJ2-3
V gene: TRBV6-5
D gene: NA
clone size: NA
CDR3 DNA: TGTGCCAGCAGGGGGGACCAGGACCCAAAAACCACAGATACGCAGTATTTT
CDR3 protein: CASRGDQDPKTTDTQYF

J gene: TRBJ2-3
V gene: TRBV20-1
D gene: NA
clone size: NA
CDR3 DNA: TGCAGTGCTAGCGAAGATAGGGGTTTAACAGATACGCAGTATTTT
CDR3 protein: CSASEDRGLTDTQYF

J gene: TRBJ1-1
V gene: TRBV15
D gene: TRBD1
clone size: few
CDR3 DNA: TGTGCCACCAGCAGCACAGGGGGCGCGAACACTGAAGCTTTCTTT
CDR3 protein: CATSSTGGANTEAFF

J gene: TRBJ2-3
V gene: TRBV6-1
D gene: TRBD2
clone size: NA
CDR3 DNA: TGTGCCAGCAGTGAAATACCGGGAGGGCCGGCGGATACGCAGTATTTT
CDR3 protein: CASSEIPGGPADTQYF

J gene: TRBJ2-3
V gene: TRBV20-1
D gene: NA
clone size: NA
CDR3 DNA: TGCAGTGCTACGGCTGACAGGGGCCGGACTAGCGAGCGCCGAGATACGCAGTATTTT
CDR3 protein: CSATADRGRTSERRDTQYF

J gene: TRBJ1-2
V gene: TRBV20-1
D gene: NA
clone size: few
CDR3 DNA: TGCAGTGCTTATGGGCAGGGGCCTAACTATGGCTACACCTTC
CDR3 protein: CSAYGQGPNYGYTF

J gene: TRBJ2-7
V gene: TRBV20-1
D gene: TRBD2
clone size: few
CDR3 DNA: TGCAGTGCTAGGGTAGCGGGAGAGGCGGGGGAGCAGTACTTC
CDR3 protein: CSARVAGEAGEQYF

J gene: TRBJ2-1
V gene: TRBV9
D gene: NA
clone size: NA
CDR3 DNA: TGTGCCAGCAGCGTACAAACAGGGAATAGTCCTAATGAGCAGTTCTTC
CDR3 protein: CASSVQTGNSPNEQFF

J gene: TRBJ1-1
V gene: TRBV19
D gene: NA
clone size: few
CDR3 DNA: TGTGCCAGTAGTATTGGAAACATGAACACTGAAGCTTTCTTT
CDR3 protein: CASSIGNMNTEAFF

J gene: TRBJ2-3
V gene: TRBV10-3
D gene: TRBD2
clone size: NA
CDR3 DNA: TGTGGGTGCAGACTACTAGCGGGGGACACAGATACGCAGTATTTT
CDR3 protein: CGCRLLAGDTDTQYF

J gene: TRBJ2-1
V gene: TRBV7-9
D gene: NA
clone size: few
CDR3 DNA: TGTGCCAGCAGCTCTCCCCGGTATAATGTCTTC
CDR3 protein: CASSSPRYNVF

J gene: TRBJ1-1
V gene: TRBV19
D gene: TRBD1
clone size: few
CDR3 DNA: TGTGCCAGTAGTTTCCCCCAGGGGGGCCATACTGAAGCTTTCTTT
CDR3 protein: CASSFPQGGHTEAFF

J gene: TRBJ2-5
V gene: TRBV19
D gene: NA
clone size: medium-sized
CDR3 DNA: TGTGCCAGTAGTATTCTAGGGGGAGAAGAGACCCAGTACTTC
CDR3 protein: CASSILGGEETQYF

J gene: TRBJ2-5
V gene: TRBV6-1
D gene: TRBD2
clone size: few
CDR3 DNA: TGTGCCAGCAGTGAACTAGCGGGGGGCCAAGAGACCCAGTACTTC
CDR3 protein: CASSELAGGQETQYF

J gene: TRBJ1-6
V gene: TRBV20-1
D gene: NA
clone size: NA
CDR3 DNA: TGCAGTGCTAGAGATAACAGGGATCATAATTCACCCCTCCACTTT
CDR3 protein: CSARDNRDHNSPLHF

J gene: TRBJ2-1
V gene: TRBV2
D gene: NA
clone size: NA
CDR3 DNA: TGTGCCAGCAGTGAATTTACGGGTAATGAGCAGTCCTTC
CDR3 protein: CASSEFTGNEQSF

J gene: TRBJ2-7
V gene: TRBV7-2
D gene: TRBD2
clone size: medium-sized
CDR3 DNA: TGTGCCAGCAGCTTAGAGGGAGCGGGAGGTCAAGAGCAGTACTTC
CDR3 protein: CASSLEGAGGQEQYF

J gene: TRBJ1-1
V gene: TRBV28
D gene: NA
clone size: few
CDR3 DNA: TGTGCCAGCAGTGCCCCCGACACTGAAGCTTTCTTT
CDR3 protein: CASSAPDTEAFF

J gene: TRBJ2-1
V gene: TRBV7-2
D gene: NA
clone size: NA
CDR3 DNA: TGTGCCAGCAGCATCACGACAGTCTACAATGAGCAGTTCTTC
CDR3 protein: CASSITTVYNEQFF

J gene: TRBJ1-2
V gene: TRBV6-1
D gene: NA
clone size: few
CDR3 DNA: TGTGCCAGCGGATTCAATGACAGATACACCTTC
CDR3 protein: CASGFNDRYTF

J gene: TRBJ2-7
V gene: TRBV9
D gene: NA
clone size: many
CDR3 DNA: TGTGCCAGCAGCGCCTCCCCGGACCCCGGGTACGAGCAGTACTTC
CDR3 protein: CASSASPDPGYEQYF

J gene: TRBJ2-3
V gene: TRBV20-1
D gene: NA
clone size: NA
CDR3 DNA: TGCAGTGCCAGAGGCCAAAACGGGGCGACAGATACGCAGTATTTT
CDR3 protein: CSARGQNGATDTQYF

J gene: TRBJ1-6
V gene: TRBV5-1
D gene: NA
clone size: NA
CDR3 DNA: TGCGCCAGCAGCTTGGAGGAGAGGAGGGCCCTCCACTTT
CDR3 protein: CASSLEERRALHF

J gene: TRBJ2-1
V gene: TRBV28
D gene: NA
clone size: NA
CDR3 DNA: TGTGCCAGCAGTCGGGGGATAGAGGATGAGCAGTTCTTC
CDR3 protein: CASSRGIEDEQFF

J gene: TRBJ2-2
V gene: TRBV2
D gene: NA
clone size: NA
CDR3 DNA: TGTGCCAGCAGTGAAATTGGCTACACCGGGGAGCTGTTTTTT
CDR3 protein: CASSEIGYTGELFF